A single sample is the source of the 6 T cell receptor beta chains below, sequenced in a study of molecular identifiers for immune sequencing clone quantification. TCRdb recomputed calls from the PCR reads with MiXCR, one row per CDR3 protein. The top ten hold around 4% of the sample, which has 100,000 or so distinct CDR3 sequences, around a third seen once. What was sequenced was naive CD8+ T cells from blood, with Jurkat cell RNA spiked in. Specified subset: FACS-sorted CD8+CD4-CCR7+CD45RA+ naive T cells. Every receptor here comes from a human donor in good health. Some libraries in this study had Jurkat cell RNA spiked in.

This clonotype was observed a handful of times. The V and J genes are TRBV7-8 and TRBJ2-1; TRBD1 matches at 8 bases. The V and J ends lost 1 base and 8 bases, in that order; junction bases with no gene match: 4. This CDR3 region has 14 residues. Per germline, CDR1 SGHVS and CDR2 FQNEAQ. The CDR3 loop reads CASSLDWTGHEQFF. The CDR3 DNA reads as TGTGCCAGCAGCTTAGATTGGACAGGGCATGAGCAGTTCTTC.

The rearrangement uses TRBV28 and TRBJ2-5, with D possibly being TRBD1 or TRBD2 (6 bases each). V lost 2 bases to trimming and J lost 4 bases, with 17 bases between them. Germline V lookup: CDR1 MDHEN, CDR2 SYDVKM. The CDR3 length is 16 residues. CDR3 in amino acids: CASSLTRRDTGETQYF. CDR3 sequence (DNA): TGTGCCAGCAGTTTAACTCGGAGGGACACCGGAGAGACCCAGTACTTC. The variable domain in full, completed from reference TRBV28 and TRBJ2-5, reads DVKVTQSSRYLVKRTGEKVFLECVQDMDHENMFWYRQDPGLGLRLIYFSYDVKMKEKGDIPEGYSVSREKKERFSLILESASTNQTSMYLCASSLTRRDTGETQYFGPGTRLLVL.

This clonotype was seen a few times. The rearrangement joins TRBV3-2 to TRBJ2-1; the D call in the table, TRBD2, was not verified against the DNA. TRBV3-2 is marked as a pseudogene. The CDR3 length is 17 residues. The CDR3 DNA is TGTGCCAGCAGCCAAGAGGGGACTAGCGGGAAGGACAATGAGCAGTTCTTC. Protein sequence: CASSQEGTSGKDNEQFF.

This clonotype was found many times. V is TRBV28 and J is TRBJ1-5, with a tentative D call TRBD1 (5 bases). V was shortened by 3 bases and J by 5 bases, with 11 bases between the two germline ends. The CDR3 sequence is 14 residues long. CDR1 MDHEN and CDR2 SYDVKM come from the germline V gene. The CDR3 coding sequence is TGTGCCAGCAGTTTGGGGCCGGGGTATCAGCCCCAGCATTTT. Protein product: CASSLGPGYQPQHF.

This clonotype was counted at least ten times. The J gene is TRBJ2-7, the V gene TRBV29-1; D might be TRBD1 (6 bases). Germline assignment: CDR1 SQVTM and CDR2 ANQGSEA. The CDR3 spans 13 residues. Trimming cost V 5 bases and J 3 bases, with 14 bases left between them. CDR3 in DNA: TGCAGCGTTCGTCCTGAACAGGGCTACGAGCAGTACTTC. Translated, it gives CSVRPEQGYEQYF.

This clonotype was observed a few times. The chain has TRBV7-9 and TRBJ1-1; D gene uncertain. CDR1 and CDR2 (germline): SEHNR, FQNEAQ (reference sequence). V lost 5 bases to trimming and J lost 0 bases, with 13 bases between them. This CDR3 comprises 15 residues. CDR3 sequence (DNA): TGTGCCAGCAGCCTGAGCGTGGGTATGAACACTGAAGCTTTCTTT. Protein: CASSLSVGMNTEAFF.